This is a list of T cell receptor beta chains from one sample in a study of shared clonotypes between healthy human individuals. Clones were sequenced by immunoSEQ multiplex PCR, and TCRdb holds only the in-frame ones, with some missing. The profile covers some 2 million clones, with roughly 94% appearing a single time and roughly 0.13% taken by the ten largest. The material sequenced was naive CD4+ T cells sorted from blood. The receptors here all came from a man between 18 and 35 years old in good health. CDR3s include the opening cysteine and the closing phenylalanine or tryptophan. D genes are given only for firm matches. The listing skips clone size in some rows; elsewhere it reads once, few, many or a size class.

-	TRBJ2-2	-	TRBV6-5	TGTGCCAGCCGAGGGCCCGGGGAGCTGTTTTTT	CASRGPGELFF
-	TRBJ1-1	-	TRBV11-2	TGTGCCAGCAGCTTAGCACCGGGACTGGTGAACACTGAAGCTTTCTTT	CASSLAPGLVNTEAFF
-	TRBJ1-2	-	TRBV5-6	TGTGCCAGCAGCCCTGGGACCTATGGCTACACCTTC	CASSPGTYGYTF
-	TRBJ2-7	-	TRBV5-6	TGTGCCAGCAGCCCAGGGACTGGGTCCCGCGAGCAGTACTTC	CASSPGTGSREQYF
-	TRBJ1-4	-	TRBV9	TGTGCCAGCAGCCGCTCCGGGACCCCGGGGGAAAAACTGTTTTTT	CASSRSGTPGEKLFF
-	TRBJ2-7	TRBD1	TRBV11-2	TGTGCCAGCACGACAGGGGCCGGCGAGCAGTACTTC	CASTTGAGEQYF
-	TRBJ2-5	TRBD2	TRBV10-3	TGTGCCATCAATTACATAGCGGGGGGCCCAGAGACCCAGTACTTC	CAINYIAGGPETQYF
-	TRBJ2-3	TRBD1	TRBV4-1	TGCGCCAGCAGCCCCCGACAGGGGCCAGATACGCAGTATTTT	CASSPRQGPDTQYF
once	TRBJ2-2	TRBD2	TRBV5-1	TGCGCCAGCAGCTTGGTAGCGGGGTATGGCACCGGGGAGCTGTTTTTT	CASSLVAGYGTGELFF
-	TRBJ2-3	-	TRBV7-6	TGTGCCAGCAGCTTAGCCAGGAAACAGCTCGACACAGATACGCAGTATTTT	CASSLARKQLDTDTQYF
-	TRBJ2-4	TRBD1	TRBV6-1	TGTGCCAGCAGGGGGACAGGGTCTACCCCCGCTCAGTACTTC	CASRGTGSTPAQYF
-	TRBJ2-5	TRBD1	TRBV12-5	TGTGCTAGTGGTAACGGACAGGGAAGGAAAGAGACCCAGTACTTC	CASGNGQGRKETQYF
-	TRBJ2-7	TRBD1	TRBV7-8	TGTGCCAGCAGCTTAGAGGGACAGGGGGCAAGATATAATCACGAGCAGTACTTC	CASSLEGQGARYNHEQYF
-	TRBJ1-1	-	TRBV18	TGTGCCAGCTCCCCCCGGGCGGGCGCTGAAGCTTTCTTT	CASSPRAGAEAFF
-	TRBJ2-7	TRBD1	TRBV2	TGTGCCAGCAGTCGGACAGGGGTAATCCACGAGCAGTACTTC	CASSRTGVIHEQYF
-	TRBJ2-1	TRBD2	TRBV9	TGTGCCAGCAGCCCCTCGTTGCTCCTAGCGGACCCGCTCAATGAGCAGTTCTTC	CASSPSLLLADPLNEQFF
-	TRBJ1-5	-	TRBV4-1	TGCGCCAGCAGCCCGGCACAGGCTAGCAATCAGCCCCAGCATTTT	CASSPAQASNQPQHF
-	TRBJ1-5	TRBD1	TRBV19	TGTGCCAGTAGTATATACCATGGACAGGGCGATCAGCCCCAGCATTTT	CASSIYHGQGDQPQHF
-	TRBJ1-4	TRBD1	TRBV30	TGTGCCTGGAGCCTCAGAGGGGGACAGGGGTCAAAACTGTTTTTT	CAWSLRGGQGSKLFF
-	TRBJ2-1	-	TRBV5-1	TGCGCCAGCAGCTCCAGACTTGAGCAGTTCTTC	CASSSRLEQFF
-	TRBJ1-5	TRBD1	TRBV19	TGTGCCAGTAGTATAGGACAGGGTGGTAGTCCCCAGCATTTT	CASSIGQGGSPQHF
-	TRBJ1-5	-	TRBV18	TGTGCCAGCTCACCACGCAATCAGCCCCAGCATTTT	CASSPRNQPQHF
-	TRBJ2-2	TRBD1	TRBV16	TGTGCCAGCAGCCCCCACCCCCAGGGGGCGCAGACCGGGGAGCTGTTTTTT	CASSPHPQGAQTGELFF